This TCR beta chain is from a study of T cell repertoires in cytomegalovirus infection. Across the study: The authors used CMV epitopes that were HLA-C-restricted (recently identified) and HLA-B-restricted (well studied). Public TCR beta signatures were indicative of both CMV infection and a matching HLA type. Notes on the study in general: Summed public TCR beta family frequency identified CMV carriers bearing the relevant HLA. Dominant in the ex vivo response were TCR beta clonotypes restricted by HLA-C and specific for CMV.

TCRdb re-analysed the reads in MiXCR, keeping a single row per CDR3 protein. This sample yields roughly 860,000 distinct CDR3 sequences, of which about 33% are seen a single time; over 10% belongs to the top ten. In its sample, this clonotype was seen once. Its antigen remains unknown. Germline values: CDR1 SGHVT, CDR2 SQSDAQ. Trimming pared 5 bases from V and 3 bases from J, leaving 14 bases between. This CDR3 region has 14 residues. The material sequenced was cultured CD8+ T cells from PBMCs, taken from culture after CMV antigen stimulation. The chain combines TRBV7-4 with TRBJ2-7; maybe TRBD2 (7 bases). This TCR came from a human donor in good health (CMV status not recorded). Some clones in this sample may be carry-over from other donors' samples. This CDR3 reads CASSPPGGLYEQYV. CDR3 bases: TGTGCCAGCAGCCCCCCCGGGGGGCTCTACGAGCAGTACGTC.